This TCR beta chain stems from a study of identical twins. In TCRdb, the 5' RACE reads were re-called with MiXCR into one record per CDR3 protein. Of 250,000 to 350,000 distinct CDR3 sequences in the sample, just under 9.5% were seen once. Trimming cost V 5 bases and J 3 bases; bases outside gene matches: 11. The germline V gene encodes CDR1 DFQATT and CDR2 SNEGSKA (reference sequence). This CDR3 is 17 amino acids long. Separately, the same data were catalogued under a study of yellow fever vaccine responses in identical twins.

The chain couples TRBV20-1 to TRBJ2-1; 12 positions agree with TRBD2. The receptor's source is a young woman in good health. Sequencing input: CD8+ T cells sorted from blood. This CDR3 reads CSAPGRLAGVVYNEQFF. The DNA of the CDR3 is TGCAGTGCTCCCGGACGACTAGCGGGAGTTGTCTACAATGAGCAGTTCTTC.